This T cell receptor beta chain stems from a study of control samples from healthy donors and cancer patients. Only in-frame clones appear in the TCRdb table, and some are missing; sequencing was by immunoSEQ multiplex PCR. Of more than 70,000 clones in the sample, over 90% were seen once. The sample consisted of blood. The sequence came from a woman younger than 45 in good health.

The CDR3 protein is CATSDPSGTGELRNTGELFF. CDR3 in DNA: TGTGCCACCAGTGACCCTTCCGGGACAGGGGAATTAAGGAACACCGGGGAGCTGTTTTTT. The genes are TRBV24-1 and TRBJ2-2, with 10 bases that match TRBD1. This CDR3 contains 20 residues. The V and J ends lost 4 bases and 1 base, in that order; junction bases with no gene match: 14. CDR1 is KGHDR and CDR2 is SFDVKD in the germline V gene.